Presented here are 21 T cell receptor beta chains from one specimen sequenced in a study of CD8 T cells in ankylosing spondylitis. Their antigens are not known. TCRdb passed the 5' RACE reads through MiXCR, listing each CDR3 protein once. Among roughly 440,000 distinct CDR3 sequences listed, approximately 17% were seen once. Regarding the study as a whole: What seemed typical of ankylosing spondylitis blood was a TCR beta motif built from 7 or 8 highly homologous variants.

Sequences were obtained from blood, either unsorted or a sorted T cell fraction (not recorded which). Every receptor here comes from a male donor with ankylosing spondylitis.

The chain carries TRBV10-3 and TRBJ1-2, with 8 bases that match TRBD1. V shed 9 bases, J shed 4 bases, and the junction held 22 bases outside the gene matches. CDR3 length: 18 amino acids. Germline CDR1 and CDR2: ENHRY and SYGVKD. CDR3 DNA sequence: TGTGCCATGGACAGGGTAGTCCTAAAACAAAGTGGTCCCTATGGCTACACCTTC. It encodes CAMDRVVLKQSGPYGYTF.

In this sample, this clonotype turned up a few times. This chain connects TRBV14 to TRBJ2-2, with D possibly matching TRBD2 (5 bases). The CDR3 sequence is 14 residues long. The germline CDR1 and CDR2 sequences are SGHDN and FVKESK. Between the trimmed V and J ends, which lost 4 bases and 1 base, there was a span of 7 bases. CDR3 protein: CASSPTKNTGELFF. DNA for the CDR3: TGTGCCAGCAGCCCGACTAAGAACACCGGGGAGCTGTTTTTT.

Comment on this clonotype: A read error may account for a junction end that differs from germline. The chain is built from TRBV11-2 and TRBJ2-3, with D uncertain. In germline, CDR1 is SGHAT, CDR2 FQNNGV. The CDR3 loop spans 15 amino acids. The DNA of the CDR3 is TGTGCCAGCAGTTTAGGAACATACAGCACAGATACGCAGTATTTT. Encoded protein: CASSLGTYSTDTQYF.

This clonotype was counted at least ten times. This chain uses TRBV12-3 or TRBV12-4 with TRBJ2-2; 10 positions match TRBD2. V dropped 5 bases and J dropped 3; count of bases not matched to a gene: 3. The CDR3 runs to 15 residues. The CDR3 nucleotides are TGTGCCAGCAGTGCGGGACTAGCGTACACCGGGGAGCTGTTTTTT. This sequence encodes CASSAGLAYTGELFF.

This clonotype has more than one count but fewer than ten. The J gene is TRBJ2-3, the V gene TRBV11-2; D is possibly TRBD2 (6 bases). Trimming took off 5 bases at V and 0 bases at J, with 24 bases between the two ends. The CDR3 sequence is 19 residues long. CDR1 and CDR2 (germline): SGHAT, FQNNGV. This chain's CDR3 is CASSRPPRDFPTSTDTQYF. As DNA, the CDR3 is TGTGCCAGCAGCCGGCCACCTAGGGACTTCCCAACTAGCACAGATACGCAGTATTTT. Complete variable domain (other parts from reference TRBV11-2 and TRBJ2-3): EAGVAQSPRYKIIEKRQSVAFWCNPISGHATLYWYQQILGQGPKLLIQFQNNGVVDDSQLPKDRFSAERLKGVDSTLKIQPAKLEDSAVYLCASSRPPRDFPTSTDTQYFGPGTRLTVL.

In its sample, this clonotype was seen a few times. The V gene is TRBV7-2, the J gene TRBJ2-7; no firm D call. This CDR3 has 11 amino acids. The germline V gene encodes CDR1 SGHTA and CDR2 FQGNSA. V shed 1 base and J shed 12 bases, with 10 bases lying between them. CDR3 bases: TGTGCCAGCAGCTTAGGGACGATCGGGTACTTC. Residues: CASSLGTIGYF.

The J gene is TRBJ1-4, the V gene TRBV3-1, with 9 bases that match TRBD1. V was pared by 3 bases and J by 4 bases, with 3 bases of the junction left unmatched. Germline CDR1 is LGHDT and CDR2 is YNNKEL (reference sequence). The CDR3 consists of 15 residues. CDR3 DNA: TGTGCCAGCAGCCAGGGACAGGGTTTTAATGAAAAACTGTTTTTT. Encoded protein: CASSQGQGFNEKLFF. The variable domain in full, completed from reference TRBV3-1 and TRBJ1-4, reads DTAVSQTPKYLVTQMGNDKSIKCEQNLGHDTMYWYKQDSKKFLKIMFSYNNKELIINETVPNRFSPKSPDKAHLNLHINSLELGDSAVYFCASSQGQGFNEKLFFGSGTQLSVL.

The chain carries TRBV6-5 and TRBJ1-1, with D unclear. Germline values: CDR1 MNHEY, CDR2 SVGAGI. CDR3 length equals 17 residues. V lost 2 bases, J lost 3 bases, and 19 bases lay in between. The CDR3 here is CASSYGNERLGDTEAFF. Written as DNA, the CDR3 is TGTGCCAGCAGTTACGGGAATGAACGTTTGGGAGACACTGAAGCTTTCTTT.

This clonotype was counted only a few times. V and J are TRBV20-1 and TRBJ1-5; D perhaps matches TRBD1 (6 bases). The CDR3 covers 16 residues. Looked up from germline, CDR1 is DFQATT and CDR2 is SNEGSKA (reference sequence). Trimming removed 0 bases from V and 4 bases from J, with 16 bases in between. This chain's CDR3 is CSARDRRGGPNQPQHF. DNA for the CDR3: TGCAGTGCTAGAGATCGAAGGGGGGGCCCTAATCAGCCCCAGCATTTT.

The chain recombines TRBV27 with TRBJ2-3; TRBD2 agrees at 11 bases. Germline loops: CDR1 MNHEY, CDR2 SMNVEV (reference sequence). CDR3 size: 15 residues. The J segment lost 8 bases and the V segment lost 0 bases, leaving 4 bases of the junction unmatched. Written as DNA, the CDR3 is TGTGCCAGCAGTTTATCCCTGACTAGCGGGGCTACGCAGTATTTT. This translates into CASSLSLTSGATQYF.

This clonotype was detected only a few times. V gene TRBV20-1 combines with J gene TRBJ1-6, with D possibly matching TRBD1 (5 bases). CDR3 length: 15 amino acids. Germline V CDR1 and CDR2: DFQATT, SNEGSKA (reference sequence). V was shortened by 6 bases and J by 0 bases, with 12 bases between the two germline ends. The CDR3 loop reads CSARRGSSYNSPLHF. CDR3 in DNA: TGCAGTGCCCGTCGGGGGAGCTCCTATAATTCACCCCTCCACTTT.

This clonotype was detected only a few times. This chain links TRBV7-9 with TRBJ1-1; 8 positions agree with TRBD1. The junction had 11 bases not matched to a gene; V was cut back by 4 bases and J by 1 base. There are 17 residues in the CDR3. Per germline, CDR1 SEHNR and CDR2 FQNEAQ (reference sequence). The DNA for the CDR3 is TGTGCCAGCAGCTGGGAGGCCATAGGACAGGGGAACACTGAAGCTTTCTTT. This gives the protein CASSWEAIGQGNTEAFF.

This chain uses TRBV9 with TRBJ2-2, with 9 nucleotides matching TRBD2. Germline CDR1 SGDLS, CDR2 YYNGEE. V lost 2 bases, J lost 5 bases, and 13 bases stayed unmatched. The length of the CDR3 is 18 residues. The CDR3 loop reads CASSVGPLAGEGTGELFF. DNA for the CDR3: TGTGCCAGCAGCGTCGGGCCATTAGCGGGAGAAGGGACCGGGGAGCTGTTTTTT. The whole variable domain, remainder taken from reference TRBV9 and TRBJ2-2, is DSGVTQTPKHLITATGQRVTLRCSPRSGDLSVYWYQQSLDQGLQFLIQYYNGEERAKGNILERFSAQQFPDLHSELNLSSLELGDSALYFCASSVGPLAGEGTGELFFGEGSRLTVL.

This sequence joins TRBV12-3 or TRBV12-4 and TRBJ2-7; D may be TRBD1 or TRBD2 (5 bases each). CDR3 size: 13 residues. With 6 bases removed from V and 1 base from J, the gap between germline ends came to 10 bases. The CDR3: CASRRDASYEQYF. Here the CDR3 DNA reads TGTGCCAGCAGACGGGACGCTTCCTACGAGCAGTACTTC.

The rearrangement joins TRBV18 to TRBJ1-1; D might be TRBD1 (5 bases). Germline assignment: CDR1 KGHSH and CDR2 LQKENI. This CDR3 is built from 14 residues. The V gene lost 4 bases and the J gene lost 3 bases, with 12 bases spanning the gap. Written as DNA, the CDR3 is TGTGCCAGCTCACTGATTTCGGGGGACACTGAAGCTTTCTTT. Amino acids: CASSLISGDTEAFF.

The chain couples TRBV5-1 to TRBJ2-2, with D perhaps matching TRBD1 (6 bases). Germline V CDR1 and CDR2: SGHRS, YFSETQ. The CDR3 extends over 15 amino acids. With 6 bases removed from V and 1 base from J, the gap between germline ends came to 13 bases. The CDR3 nucleotides are TGCGCCAGCACCCTGGACAGATTGAACACCGGGGAGCTGTTTTTT. This sequence encodes CASTLDRLNTGELFF.

This rearrangement joins TRBV11-2 to TRBJ2-6; the D gene is possibly TRBD2 (5 bases). The CDR3 length is 15 residues. Per the germline V gene, CDR1 is SGHAT and CDR2 is FQNNGV. V was trimmed by 4 bases and J by 0 bases, leaving 7 bases between them. CDR3 loop: CASSYRDSGANVLTF. The DNA for the CDR3 is TGTGCCAGCAGCTACCGGGACTCTGGGGCCAACGTCCTGACTTTC.

This clonotype was counted a few times. The genes are TRBV9 and TRBJ1-2; possible D gene TRBD1, 6 bases. Germline CDR1 is SGDLS and CDR2 is YYNGEE. Trimming cost V 4 bases and J 2 bases, with 15 bases left between them. CDR3 length: 15 residues. The CDR3: CASSTRGGSNYGYTF. In DNA form, the CDR3 reads TGTGCCAGCAGCACTCGAGGGGGGTCCAACTATGGCTACACCTTC.

The sample holds a few counts of this clonotype. The chain combines TRBV28 with TRBJ1-2; D not certain. Germline values: CDR1 MDHEN, CDR2 SYDVKM. The CDR3 is made up of 11 amino acids. Trimming removed 11 bases from V and 0 bases from J, with 7 bases in between. CDR3 sequence reads: CAGRTNYGYTF. For the CDR3, the DNA is TGTGCCGGGCGCACTAACTATGGCTACACCTTC.

This clonotype occurred many times. The rearrangement joins TRBV12-3 or TRBV12-4 to TRBJ2-1; D perhaps matches TRBD2 (7 bases). The CDR3 covers 14 residues. V lost 2 bases, J lost 7 bases, and 12 bases lay in between. The CDR3 reads CASSLRAGANEQFF. As DNA, the CDR3 is TGTGCCAGCAGTTTAAGGGCGGGGGCAAATGAGCAGTTCTTC.

This clonotype showed up just a few times. This chain connects TRBV20-1 to TRBJ2-1, with 11 bases fitting TRBD2. The CDR3 runs 17 residues. With 4 bases clipped from V and 0 bases from J, the junction kept 8 bases outside the gene matches. Germline loops: CDR1 DFQATT, CDR2 SNEGSKA (reference sequence). Here the CDR3 DNA reads TGCAGTGCTAATACTTATAGCGGGAGGGGCTCCTACAATGAGCAGTTCTTC. It encodes CSANTYSGRGSYNEQFF.